A single sample is the source of the 3 T cell receptor beta chains below, sequenced in a study of T cell changes during pregnancy in multiple sclerosis. Generated by immunoSEQ multiplex PCR, the TCRdb table keeps only in-frame clones and is missing some. Seen here are approximately 26,000 clones, nearly 90% observed once, and the top ten hold 0.8%. Sequenced here: CD4+ T cells from peripheral blood mononuclear cells, sampled in the second trimester of pregnancy. All receptors derive from a female donor with multiple sclerosis, enrolled in a pregnancy study.

The chain links TRBV19 to TRBJ2-2, with D perhaps matching TRBD2 (6 bases). The CDR3 totals 16 residues. Germline V gene lookup returns CDR1 LNHDA and CDR2 SQIVND (reference sequence). V was trimmed by 5 bases and J by 2 bases, leaving 15 bases between them. DNA of the CDR3: TGTGCCAGTAGTTCCGGGACTTTAGTTAACACCGGGGAGCTGTTTTTT. It yields the protein CASSSGTLVNTGELFF.

The rearrangement links TRBV28 to TRBJ2-3; 10 nucleotides line up with TRBD1. This CDR3 contains 16 residues. The V segment lost 2 bases and the J segment 3 bases; nucleotides outside the gene matches: 5. Germline V gene sequence: CDR1 MDHEN, CDR2 SYDVKM. The CDR3: CASSLAGQGWTDTQYF. Written as DNA, the CDR3 is TGTGCCAGCAGTTTAGCGGGACAGGGGTGGACAGATACGCAGTATTTT.

The chain recombines TRBV2 with TRBJ2-1, with 11 bases identical to TRBD2. The CDR3 is made up of 17 amino acids. Looked up from germline, CDR1 is SNHLY and CDR2 is FYNNEI. The trim removed 6 bases at V and 4 bases at J, leaving 11 bases unmatched. CDR3 region: CASRTLFPSGGYNEQFF. The CDR3 region has the DNA TGTGCCAGCAGGACCCTCTTCCCTAGCGGGGGGTACAATGAGCAGTTCTTC.